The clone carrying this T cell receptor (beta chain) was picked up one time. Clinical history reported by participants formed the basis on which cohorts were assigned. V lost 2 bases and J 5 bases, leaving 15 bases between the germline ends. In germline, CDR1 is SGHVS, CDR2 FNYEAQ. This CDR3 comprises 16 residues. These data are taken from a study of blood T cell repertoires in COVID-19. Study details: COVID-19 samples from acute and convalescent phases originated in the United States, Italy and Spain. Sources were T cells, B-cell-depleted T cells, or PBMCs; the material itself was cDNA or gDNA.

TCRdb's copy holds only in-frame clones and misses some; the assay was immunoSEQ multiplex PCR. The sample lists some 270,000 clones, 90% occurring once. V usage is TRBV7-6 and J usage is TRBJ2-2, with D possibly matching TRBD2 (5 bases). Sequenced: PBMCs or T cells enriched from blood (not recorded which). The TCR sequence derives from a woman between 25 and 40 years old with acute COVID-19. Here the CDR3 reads CASSLISGLETGELFF. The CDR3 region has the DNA TGTGCCAGCAGCTTAATCAGCGGTCTAGAGACCGGGGAGCTGTTTTTT.